The 2 T cell receptor beta chains below come from one sample, sequenced in a study of cytomegalovirus exposure and HLA in healthy donors. The PCR employed 60 Vbeta primers together with 13 Jbeta primers. Here immunoSEQ multiplex PCR was the method, and the copy in TCRdb shows in-frame clones only, minus some. The sample records roughly 180,000 clones, 65% to 85% being singletons. The specimen sequenced was PBMCs. All receptors come from a woman aged 30 to 39 in good health and CMV-seropositive.

The chain recombines TRBV10-3 with TRBJ2-3; 12 nucleotides line up with TRBD2. The CDR3 runs 16 residues. Per germline, CDR1 ENHRY and CDR2 SYGVKD. V shed 4 bases, J shed 2 bases, and the junction held 4 bases outside the gene matches. The CDR3 region has the DNA TGTGCCATCAGTGGCCGGACTAGCGGGGCCACAGATACGCAGTATTTT. This encodes CAISGRTSGATDTQYF.

CDR3 in DNA: TGTGCCAGCAGCGTAGCAGCGGGAGCAGATACGCAGTATTTT. Protein product: CASSVAAGADTQYF. This chain uses TRBV9 with TRBJ2-3, with 8 bases matching TRBD2. The CDR3 length is 14 residues. V gave up 0 bases and J gave up 4 bases; unmatched junction bases: 1. Germline V lookup: CDR1 SGDLS, CDR2 YYNGEE. Filled out from reference TRBV9 and TRBJ2-3, the complete variable domain reads DSGVTQTPKHLITATGQRVTLRCSPRSGDLSVYWYQQSLDQGLQFLIQYYNGEERAKGNILERFSAQQFPDLHSELNLSSLELGDSALYFCASSVAAGADTQYFGPGTRLTVL.